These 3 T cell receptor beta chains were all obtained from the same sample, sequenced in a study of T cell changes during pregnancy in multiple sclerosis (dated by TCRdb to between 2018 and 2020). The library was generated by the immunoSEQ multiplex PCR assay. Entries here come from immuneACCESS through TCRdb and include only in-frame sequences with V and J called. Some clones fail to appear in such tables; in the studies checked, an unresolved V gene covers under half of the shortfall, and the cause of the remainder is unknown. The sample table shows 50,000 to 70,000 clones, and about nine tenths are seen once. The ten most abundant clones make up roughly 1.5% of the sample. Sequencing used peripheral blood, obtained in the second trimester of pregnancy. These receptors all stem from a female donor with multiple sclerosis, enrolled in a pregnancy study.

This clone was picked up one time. The CDR3 region has the DNA TGCGCCAGCAGCCAAGCGGTAACAGGAGTACAGCCCCAGCATTTT. Its translation: CASSQAVTGVQPQHF. The rearrangement joins TRBV4-1 to TRBJ1-5; weak D call: TRBD1 (5 bases). CDR3 length equals 15 residues. With 1 base removed from V and 7 bases from J, the gap between germline ends came to 14 bases. Germline CDR1 and CDR2: MGHRA and YSYEKL.

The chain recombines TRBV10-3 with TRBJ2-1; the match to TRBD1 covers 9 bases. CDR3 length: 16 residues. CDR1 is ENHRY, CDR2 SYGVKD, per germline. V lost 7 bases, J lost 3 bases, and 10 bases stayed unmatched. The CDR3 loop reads CAIILSRDRDYNEQFF. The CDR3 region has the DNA TGTGCCATCATCCTCTCCCGGGACAGGGACTACAATGAGCAGTTCTTC.

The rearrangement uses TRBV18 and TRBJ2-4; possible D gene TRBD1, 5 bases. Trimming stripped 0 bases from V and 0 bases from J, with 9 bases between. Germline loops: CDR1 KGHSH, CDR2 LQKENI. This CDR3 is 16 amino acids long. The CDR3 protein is CASSPPSTGAKNIQYF. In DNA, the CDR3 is TGTGCCAGCTCACCACCGTCTACAGGAGCCAAAAACATTCAGTACTTC.